The sequence of this TCR beta chain was determined in a study of technical replicates of blood from a few donors. Method: immunoSEQ multiplex PCR; TCRdb's copy keeps in-frame clones and lacks some. The sample carries approximately 50,000 clones, around 95% recorded once. The V gene end was trimmed by 4 bases and the J gene end by 7 bases; junction bases not matched to a gene: 10. The germline CDR1 and CDR2 sequences are LNHDA and SQIVND (reference sequence). This CDR3 region has 15 residues. The TCR was taken from a human donor in good health. V is TRBV19 and J is TRBJ2-1, with 7 bases identical to TRBD2. What was sequenced was T cells isolated from PBMCs. CDR3 sequence (DNA): TGTGCCAGTAGTACTACGGCGGGAGTTATAAATGAGCAGTTCTTC. It yields the protein CASSTTAGVINEQFF.